What follows are 11 T cell receptor beta chains derived from one specimen sequenced in a study of blood T cells in healthy people across ages. Primers used in a second PCR of about 7 to 12 cycles were a sample-barcoded 5' primer and a J-beta primer mix. TCRdb ran MiXCR on the 5' RACE reads and lists one entry per CDR3 protein. The sample gives approximately 1.5 million distinct CDR3 sequences, 40% to 45% of which show up once; about 3.8% is in the top ten. Sequencing was carried out using blood. The receptors shown here come from a woman aged 18-29 years in good health.

The chain uses TRBV20-1 and TRBJ1-1, with a possible D match to TRBD1 (6 bases). V shed 6 bases and J shed 4 bases, with 21 bases lying between them. The CDR3 extends over 15 amino acids. Germline values: CDR1 DFQATT, CDR2 SNEGSKA (reference sequence). As DNA, the CDR3 is TGCAGTGCCAGTGGGACATACCCTTCGCGCACTGAAGCTTTCTTT. Translation: CSASGTYPSRTEAFF.

This clonotype was observed a handful of times. V gene TRBV4-1 combines with J gene TRBJ1-5; TRBD1 is a possible D gene (5 bases). V was trimmed by 0 bases and J by 7 bases, leaving 13 bases between them. This CDR3 comprises 15 residues. Germline V gene sequence: CDR1 MGHRA, CDR2 YSYEKL. CDR3 amino acids: CASSQESRGYQPQHF. CDR3 bases: TGCGCCAGCAGCCAAGAATCAAGGGGATACCAGCCCCAGCATTTT.

The rearrangement links TRBV12-3 or TRBV12-4 to TRBJ2-7; D perhaps matches TRBD2 (6 bases). The CDR3 loop spans 19 amino acids. Trimming cost V 1 base and J 2 bases, with 24 bases left between them. CDR3 bases: TGTGCCAGCAGTTTAGGTCCGATCGAGTGGGGCGGGGCCCCCTACGAGCAGTACTTC. Translation: CASSLGPIEWGGAPYEQYF.

The chain uses TRBV7-9 and TRBJ1-2; no firm D call. Germline values: CDR1 SEHNR, CDR2 FQNEAQ (reference sequence). This CDR3 has 13 amino acids. V dropped 8 bases and J dropped 2 bases, with 12 bases sitting between them. The chain's CDR3 is CASSPFRNYGYTF. CDR3 nucleotide sequence: TGTGCCAGCTCCCCGTTTAGGAACTATGGCTACACCTTC.

The chain uses TRBV25-1 and TRBJ1-5; D is perhaps TRBD1 (6 bases). The V gene lost 6 bases and the J gene lost 0 bases, with 18 bases spanning the gap. The CDR3 has 17 residues. The germline V gene encodes CDR1 MGHDK and CDR2 SYGVNS. CDR3 sequence reads: CASSDGRGAGSNQPQHF. CDR3 nucleotide sequence: TGTGCCAGCAGCGACGGGAGGGGGGCTGGTAGCAATCAGCCCCAGCATTTT.

This rearrangement joins TRBV4-3 to TRBJ2-1; TRBD1 matches 7 bases. The CDR3 is 15 residues long. Germline V gene data show CDR1 as LGHNA and CDR2 as YSLEER. J was trimmed by 8 bases and V by 0 bases; bases with no gene match: 7. CDR3 in DNA: TGCGCCAGCAGCCAAGATTTCGGGACAGTCCATGAGCAGTTCTTC. It yields the protein CASSQDFGTVHEQFF.

The chain recombines TRBV7-3 with TRBJ2-5; the D gene is possibly TRBD2 (6 bases). The V gene lost 2 bases and the J gene lost 2 bases, with 12 bases spanning the gap. Germline values: CDR1 SGHTA, CDR2 FQGTGA. This CDR3 is 15 amino acids long. CDR3 bases: TGTGCCAGCAGCTTATTCGGGGACTTTCAAGAGACCCAGTACTTC. Translation: CASSLFGDFQETQYF.

This chain joins TRBV7-8 and TRBJ2-5, with 13 bases aligning to TRBD2. Near its end, the DNA agrees better with TRBJ2-7, so the J call may be wrong. Germline V gives CDR1 SGHVS, CDR2 FQNEAQ. The CDR3 spans 15 residues. This chain's CDR3 is CASSTWTSGGREQYF. The DNA for the CDR3 is TGTGCCAGCAGCACTTGGACTAGCGGGGGCCGCGAGCAGTACTTC.

This clonotype was counted many times. J is TRBJ2-7 and V is TRBV20-1; 8 bases map to TRBD1. Per germline, CDR1 DFQATT and CDR2 SNEGSKA (reference sequence). This CDR3 region has 16 residues. Unmatched junction bases numbered 8, after V lost 0 bases and J lost 1 base. CDR3 protein: CSAREPGQVRSYEQYF. The CDR3 DNA reads as TGCAGTGCTAGAGAGCCGGGACAGGTTCGATCCTACGAGCAGTACTTC.

Here the CDR3 DNA reads TGCAGTGCAACCCGGGACACCCTAGGTCAGCAGTACTTC. Its translation: CSATRDTLGQQYF. The chain recombines TRBV20-1 with TRBJ2-7, with D maybe TRBD1 (6 bases). V lost 6 bases and J 8 bases, leaving 20 bases between the germline ends. The CDR3 runs to 13 residues. CDR1 DFQATT and CDR2 SNEGSKA come from the germline V gene (reference sequence).

The rearrangement uses TRBV29-1 and TRBJ1-4, with D perhaps TRBD1 (5 bases). V lost 4 bases and J lost 1, with 7 bases in between. CDR1 is SQVTM, CDR2 ANQGSEA, per germline. CDR3 length: 13 residues. The CDR3 loop is CSVAGLTNEKLFF. As DNA, the CDR3 is TGCAGCGTTGCAGGGCTAACTAATGAAAAACTGTTTTTT.